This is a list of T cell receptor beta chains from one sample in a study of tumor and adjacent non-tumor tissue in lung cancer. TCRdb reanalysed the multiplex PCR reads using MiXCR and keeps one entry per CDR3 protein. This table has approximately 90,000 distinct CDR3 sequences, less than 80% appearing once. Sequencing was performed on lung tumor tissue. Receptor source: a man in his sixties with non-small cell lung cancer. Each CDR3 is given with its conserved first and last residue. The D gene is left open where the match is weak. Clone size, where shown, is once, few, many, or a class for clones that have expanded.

cdr3_nt: TGTGCCAGCATCGAGGCGGGCACAGATACGCAGTACTTT
cdr3_aa: CASIEAGTDTQYF
v_call: TRBV11-2
d_call: -
clone_size: -
j_call: TRBJ2-3

cdr3_nt: TGCAGCGCCCGACTAGCGGGGGGGGTCTACAATGAGCAGTTCTTC
cdr3_aa: CSARLAGGVYNEQFF
v_call: TRBV29-1
d_call: TRBD2
clone_size: -
j_call: TRBJ2-1

cdr3_nt: TGTGCCACCAGTGATCGCCGGCCTCAAGAGACCCAGTACTTC
cdr3_aa: CATSDRRPQETQYF
v_call: TRBV24-1
d_call: -
clone_size: many
j_call: TRBJ2-5

cdr3_nt: TGCGCCAGCAGCCAAGTAAGAGGCAATGGCTACACCTTC
cdr3_aa: CASSQVRGNGYTF
v_call: TRBV4-1
d_call: -
clone_size: many
j_call: TRBJ1-2

cdr3_nt: TGTGCCAGCAAAATGGGACAGAGACTATATGAGCAGTACTTC
cdr3_aa: CASKMGQRLYEQYF
v_call: TRBV6-6
d_call: TRBD1
clone_size: -
j_call: TRBJ2-7

cdr3_nt: TGTGACAGCAGTTATTCGGGTGGTCCAGGGATCAGTAATGAGCAGTTCTTC
cdr3_aa: CDSSYSGGPGISNEQFF
v_call: TRBV6-5
d_call: -
clone_size: -
j_call: TRBJ2-1

cdr3_nt: TGTGCAAGCAACCACAAGGGGTCCAACTACGAGCAGTACTTC
cdr3_aa: CASNHKGSNYEQYF
v_call: TRBV6-2/TRBV6-3
d_call: -
clone_size: once
j_call: TRBJ2-7

cdr3_nt: TGTGCCAGCAACCCCCTGGGAGGACAGGGATTGGTTAGCAATCAGCCCCAGCATTTT
cdr3_aa: CASNPLGGQGLVSNQPQHF
v_call: TRBV6-1
d_call: TRBD1
clone_size: -
j_call: TRBJ1-5

cdr3_nt: TGCAGTGCTATGAAGGGAAACACCATATATTTT
cdr3_aa: CSAMKGNTIYF
v_call: TRBV20-1
d_call: -
clone_size: many
j_call: TRBJ1-3

cdr3_nt: TGCAGTGCTAGAGATAACATCTATTATGCTCAGCCCCAGCATTTT
cdr3_aa: CSARDNIYYAQPQHF
v_call: TRBV20-1
d_call: -
clone_size: -
j_call: TRBJ1-5

cdr3_nt: TGTGCCAGTAGCCAAGAAGGTAGCGGCTCCTACAATGAGCAGTACTTC
cdr3_aa: CASSQEGSGSYNEQYF
v_call: TRBV4-2
d_call: -
clone_size: -
j_call: TRBJ2-7

cdr3_nt: TGTGCCAGCAGCATTGCGGGGCTAGCGGGGGGGCAAGATACGCAGTATTTT
cdr3_aa: CASSIAGLAGGQDTQYF
v_call: TRBV6-1
d_call: TRBD2
clone_size: many
j_call: TRBJ2-3

cdr3_nt: TGCGCCAGCAGCCGCGGACAGGTAGCCTCTAGGGCCAACGTCCTGACTTTC
cdr3_aa: CASSRGQVASRANVLTF
v_call: TRBV4-3
d_call: TRBD1
clone_size: -
j_call: TRBJ2-6

cdr3_nt: TGCATCGCTGGGGATAGCAATCAGCCCCAGCATTTT
cdr3_aa: CIAGDSNQPQHF
v_call: TRBV29-1
d_call: -
clone_size: -
j_call: TRBJ1-5

cdr3_nt: TGTGCCAGCATGGCCCCCATAGTCTACAATGATCGGTTCTTC
cdr3_aa: CASMAPIVYNDRFF
v_call: TRBV6-2/TRBV6-3
d_call: -
clone_size: -
j_call: TRBJ2-1

cdr3_nt: TGCGCCAGCAGCTTGGTAGGGGAGAACACTGAAGCTTTCTTT
cdr3_aa: CASSLVGENTEAFF
v_call: TRBV5-1
d_call: -
clone_size: -
j_call: TRBJ1-1

cdr3_nt: TGTGCCAGCAGCCAAAACAGGTGGATGGGGGAGACCCAGTATTTC
cdr3_aa: CASSQNRWMGETQYF
v_call: TRBV4-2
d_call: -
clone_size: -
j_call: TRBJ2-5

cdr3_nt: TGCAGTGACAGTAGCCCATACAGGGTGGGGAACACTGAAGCTTTCTTT
cdr3_aa: CSDSSPYRVGNTEAFF
v_call: TRBV20-1
d_call: -
clone_size: few
j_call: TRBJ1-1

cdr3_nt: TGTGCCAGCAGTGCAACTACATGGAGGCTAGTGGGAGACACCGGGGAGCTGTATTTT
cdr3_aa: CASSATTWRLVGDTGELYF
v_call: TRBV6-2/TRBV6-3
d_call: -
clone_size: -
j_call: TRBJ2-2

cdr3_nt: TGCAGTGTTAGAAAGACAGTCAATCAGCCCCAGCACTTT
cdr3_aa: CSVRKTVNQPQHF
v_call: TRBV20-1
d_call: -
clone_size: -
j_call: TRBJ1-5

cdr3_nt: TGTGCCAGCAGTTACCGTCGGAGCACAGATACGCAGTATTTT
cdr3_aa: CASSYRRSTDTQYF
v_call: TRBV6-2/TRBV6-3
d_call: -
clone_size: many
j_call: TRBJ2-3

cdr3_nt: TGTGCCAGCAATGAGTTCGGGGCAATAGCTAACTATGGCTACACCTTC
cdr3_aa: CASNEFGAIANYGYTF
v_call: TRBV25-1
d_call: -
clone_size: -
j_call: TRBJ1-2

cdr3_nt: TGCAGTGCTGGGACAGCCCAAGAGACCCAGTACTTC
cdr3_aa: CSAGTAQETQYF
v_call: TRBV20-1
d_call: TRBD1
clone_size: -
j_call: TRBJ2-5

cdr3_nt: TGCGCCAGTAGGACAGGGGGCGCGGATCGTGATGAAGCTTTCTTT
cdr3_aa: CASRTGGADRDEAFF
v_call: TRBV5-1
d_call: TRBD1
clone_size: many
j_call: TRBJ1-1

cdr3_nt: TGTGCCAGCAAGGGAGGGCCGAATCAGCCCCAGCATTTT
cdr3_aa: CASKGGPNQPQHF
v_call: TRBV12-3/TRBV12-4
d_call: -
clone_size: many
j_call: TRBJ1-5

cdr3_nt: TGTACCAGCAGTTATAGGGGGCGGTCCTACAATGAGCAGTCCTTC
cdr3_aa: CTSSYRGRSYNEQSF
v_call: TRBV28
d_call: TRBD1
clone_size: -
j_call: TRBJ2-1

cdr3_nt: TGTGCCAGCAACTCGGAGTGGGGTACGCAGTATTTT
cdr3_aa: CASNSEWGTQYF
v_call: TRBV11-3
d_call: -
clone_size: few
j_call: TRBJ2-3

cdr3_nt: TGCAGTGCCCATAAGCTGGCTAGCAATCAGCCCCAGCATTTT
cdr3_aa: CSAHKLASNQPQHF
v_call: TRBV20-1
d_call: -
clone_size: many
j_call: TRBJ1-5

cdr3_nt: TGTCCCGTCAGTGAGTCCGATGCAACTAATGAAAAACTGTTTTTT
cdr3_aa: CPVSESDATNEKLFF
v_call: TRBV10-3
d_call: -
clone_size: -
j_call: TRBJ1-4

cdr3_nt: TGTGCCAGTAGCAAGCGGGCTTTCGTCTCCTACAATGAGCAGTTCTTC
cdr3_aa: CASSKRAFVSYNEQFF
v_call: TRBV6-6
d_call: -
clone_size: -
j_call: TRBJ2-1

cdr3_nt: TGTACCGGCAACTTACATCCGGGACAGGGTACGGTAAATGAGCAGTTCTTC
cdr3_aa: CTGNLHPGQGTVNEQFF
v_call: TRBV11-1
d_call: TRBD1
clone_size: -
j_call: TRBJ2-1

cdr3_nt: TGTGCCAGCAGAAACAGTGCCATTAGGGAGCTGTTTTTT
cdr3_aa: CASRNSAIRELFF
v_call: TRBV6-1
d_call: -
clone_size: -
j_call: TRBJ2-2

cdr3_nt: TGTGCCAGCAGTTTCAGCGGGCCGGCGGCCCAGTACTTC
cdr3_aa: CASSFSGPAAQYF
v_call: TRBV28
d_call: -
clone_size: many
j_call: TRBJ2-5

cdr3_nt: TGTGCCAGCAGAGGGACGGTAAATGAAAAACTGTTTTTT
cdr3_aa: CASRGTVNEKLFF
v_call: TRBV12-3/TRBV12-4
d_call: -
clone_size: many
j_call: TRBJ1-4

cdr3_nt: TGCGCCAGCAGCCCCGGGACATGCATCTACAATGAACAGTTCTTC
cdr3_aa: CASSPGTCIYNEQFF
v_call: TRBV5-1
d_call: -
clone_size: -
j_call: TRBJ2-1

cdr3_nt: TGTGCCAGCAGTACCTGGACAGGGGGCCCCGGGGAGCTGTTTTTT
cdr3_aa: CASSTWTGGPGELFF
v_call: TRBV7-2
d_call: TRBD1
clone_size: -
j_call: TRBJ2-2

cdr3_nt: TGTGCCAGCTCGGACGCGGGAGTGGGGGGGGATACGCAGTACTTT
cdr3_aa: CASSDAGVGGDTQYF
v_call: TRBV2
d_call: TRBD2
clone_size: -
j_call: TRBJ2-3

cdr3_nt: TGTGCCTGCAGTTACAACAGGGAAGGAAATGAGAAGTTCTTC
cdr3_aa: CACSYNREGNEKFF
v_call: TRBV6-6
d_call: -
clone_size: -
j_call: TRBJ2-1

cdr3_nt: TGTTCCAGCAGTTTAATGCGGGAGAGGTCGAATGAGCAGTTTTTC
cdr3_aa: CSSSLMRERSNEQFF
v_call: TRBV12-3/TRBV12-4
d_call: TRBD2
clone_size: -
j_call: TRBJ2-1

cdr3_nt: TGCAGCGTTGACGGGACGGGAGGGCCCCATGAGCAGTTCTTC
cdr3_aa: CSVDGTGGPHEQFF
v_call: TRBV29-1
d_call: TRBD2
clone_size: -
j_call: TRBJ2-1

cdr3_nt: TGCGCCGGCAGCCCAAAAGGACCTTACAATGAGCAGTTCTTC
cdr3_aa: CAGSPKGPYNEQFF
v_call: TRBV4-3
d_call: -
clone_size: once
j_call: TRBJ2-1

cdr3_nt: TGTGCCATCAGACAGGGGACGCATGAGCAGTTCTTC
cdr3_aa: CAIRQGTHEQFF
v_call: TRBV28
d_call: TRBD1
clone_size: -
j_call: TRBJ2-1